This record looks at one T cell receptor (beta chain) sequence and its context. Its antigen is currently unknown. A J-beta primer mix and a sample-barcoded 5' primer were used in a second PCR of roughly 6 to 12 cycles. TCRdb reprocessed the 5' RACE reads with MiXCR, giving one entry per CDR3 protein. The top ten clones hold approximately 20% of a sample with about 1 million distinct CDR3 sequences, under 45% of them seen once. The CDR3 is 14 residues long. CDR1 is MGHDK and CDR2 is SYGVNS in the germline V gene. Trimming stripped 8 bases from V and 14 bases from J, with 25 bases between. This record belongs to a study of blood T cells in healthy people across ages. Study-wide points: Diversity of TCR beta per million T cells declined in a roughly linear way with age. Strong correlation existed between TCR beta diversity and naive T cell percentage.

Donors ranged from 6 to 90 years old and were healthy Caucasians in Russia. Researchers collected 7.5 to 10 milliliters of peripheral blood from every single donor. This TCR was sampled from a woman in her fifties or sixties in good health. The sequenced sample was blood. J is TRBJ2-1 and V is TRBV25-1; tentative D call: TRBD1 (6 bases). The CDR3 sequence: CASSRGGQLGAEFF. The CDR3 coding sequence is TGTGCCAGCTCAAGAGGTGGCCAGCTGGGGGCGGAGTTCTTC.